This T cell receptor (beta chain) was identified during a study of blood T cell repertoires in COVID-19. Turning to the study itself: Donors in the United States, Italy and Spain gave samples during acute or convalescent COVID-19. Sources were T cells, B-cell-depleted T cells, or PBMCs; the material itself was cDNA or gDNA.

The protocol was immunoSEQ multiplex PCR, while the TCRdb copy is restricted to in-frame clones and leaves out a portion. This table holds under 200,000 clones, 79% found once. Per the germline V gene, CDR1 is SSHAT and CDR2 is FNYEAQ (reference sequence). The CDR3 runs 15 residues. Trimming took 2 bases from V and 1 from J, leaving 10 bases between them. The clonotype comes from a man aged 55 to 70 with active or convalescent COVID-19. The rearrangement uses TRBV7-7 and TRBJ2-3; D might be TRBD2 (6 bases). Sequenced sample: peripheral blood. CDR3: CASSLSRDGTDTQYF. The CDR3 bases are TGTGCCAGCAGCTTATCGCGGGATGGCACAGATACGCAGTATTTT.